This TCR beta chain was captured by sequencing in a study of cytomegalovirus exposure and HLA in healthy donors. Overall study context: The study placed about four fifths of its approximately 430 genotyped donors in the Caucasian-associated ancestry cluster. Findings of the study overall: Versus the roughly 670-donor mean, an Asian-associated ancestry cluster reportedly showed fewer N-insertions in a later analysis. The authors later linked a missense DCLRE1C variant to TCR beta V- and J-gene trimming. Immune exposure data for these donors was limited to CMV serostatus.

60 Vbeta and 13 Jbeta primers were used in PCR. Using immunoSEQ multiplex PCR, the repertoire was profiled, and TCRdb retains in-frame clones only, with some absent. The data contain about 140,000 clones, roughly 66% of them singletons. A word on this clone: Its antigen is unknown.

The CDR3 has 17 amino acids. Germline V gives CDR1 SGHDN, CDR2 FVKESK. The V segment lost 4 bases and the J segment 10 bases; nucleotides outside the gene matches: 14. The TCR originated in a woman between 55 and 75 years old in good health and CMV-seronegative. The specimen was PBMCs. The chain combines TRBV14 with TRBJ2-3, with 13 positions matching TRBD2. The CDR3 DNA reads as TGTGCCAGCAGCCCAGGACTAGCGGGAGCCGCCCGCCGGGCGCAGTATTTT. This translates into CASSPGLAGAARRAQYF.